These 29 T cell receptor beta chains were sequenced from one sample in a study of blood T cell repertoires in COVID-19. Measured with immunoSEQ multiplex PCR; TCRdb has only the in-frame clones, and not every one. There are about 250,000 clones in the sample; approximately 83% occur only once, and about 10% lies in the top ten. The sequenced sample consisted of peripheral blood. The receptors come from a man older than 75 with acute or convalescent COVID-19.

The chain couples TRBV9 to TRBJ2-7, with TRBD1 identical over 12 bases. The CDR3 has 17 amino acids. Germline V CDR1 and CDR2: SGDLS, YYNGEE. V was pared by 0 bases and J by 5 bases, with 9 bases of the junction left unmatched. The CDR3 nucleotides are TGTGCCAGCAGCGTAGGTATGGGACAGGGGGCGTACCACGAGCAGTACTTC. The encoded protein is CASSVGMGQGAYHEQYF. The variable domain in full, completed from reference TRBV9 and TRBJ2-7, reads DSGVTQTPKHLITATGQRVTLRCSPRSGDLSVYWYQQSLDQGLQFLIQYYNGEERAKGNILERFSAQQFPDLHSELNLSSLELGDSALYFCASSVGMGQGAYHEQYFGPGTRLTVT.

The chain carries TRBV9 and TRBJ2-3; 9 nucleotides line up with TRBD2. Germline V gene sequence: CDR1 SGDLS, CDR2 YYNGEE. With 3 bases clipped from V and 0 bases from J, the junction kept 5 bases outside the gene matches. This CDR3 is built from 16 residues. The CDR3, as DNA: TGTGCCAGCAGCGCCGGGACTAGCACTAGCACAGATACGCAGTATTTT. Translated: CASSAGTSTSTDTQYF.

A single count supports this clone. V and J are TRBV5-1 and TRBJ1-1; tentatively, D is TRBD1 (5 bases). CDR3 length equals 16 residues. CDR1 SGHRS and CDR2 YFSETQ come from the germline V gene. The V gene lost 0 bases and the J gene lost 1 base, with 13 bases spanning the gap. The CDR3 coding sequence is TGCGCCAGCAGCTTGGGGAGAGGTACAGGGAACACTGAAGCTTTCTTT. Its protein product is CASSLGRGTGNTEAFF.

The chain couples TRBV27 to TRBJ2-7; 7 nucleotides line up with TRBD1. CDR1 and CDR2 from the germline V gene are MNHEY and SMNVEV (reference sequence). The CDR3 loop spans 14 amino acids. V dropped 3 bases and J dropped 3; count of bases not matched to a gene: 5. CDR3 bases: TGTGCCAGCAGTTTGTACCGACAGGGCTACGAGCAGTACTTC. Translating it yields CASSLYRQGYEQYF.

The chain joins TRBV10-1 to TRBJ2-5; the match to TRBD2 covers 12 bases. With V trimmed by 10 bases and J by 4 bases, 7 bases remained unmatched. This CDR3 is built from 14 residues. CDR1 and CDR2 from the germline V gene are WNHNN and SYGVQD (reference sequence). The CDR3 loop reads CANLRLAGVETQYF. In DNA form, the CDR3 reads TGCGCCAATCTAAGACTAGCGGGAGTAGAGACCCAGTACTTC.

This chain uses TRBV28 with TRBJ2-7; perhaps TRBD1 as D (5 bases). CDR3 length: 15 amino acids. CDR1 is MDHEN and CDR2 is SYDVKM in the germline V gene. Between the trimmed V and J ends, which lost 7 bases and 0 bases, there was a span of 16 bases. CDR3 region: CASIGQGADSYEQYF. The CDR3 nucleotides read TGTGCCAGCATTGGCCAGGGCGCCGACTCCTACGAGCAGTACTTC.

CDR3 loop: CASSLIGQDYGYTF. CDR3 sequence (DNA): TGTGCCAGCAGCTTGATAGGACAGGATTATGGCTACACCTTC. The V call is TRBV5-4, the J call TRBJ1-2; 7 nucleotides align to TRBD1. Germline assignment: CDR1 SGHNT and CDR2 YYREEE (reference sequence). J lost 5 bases, V lost 1 base, and 5 bases had no gene match. The CDR3 sequence is 14 residues long.

The chain carries TRBV24-1 and TRBJ2-1, with D perhaps matching TRBD2 (5 bases). Trimming took 3 bases from V and 3 from J, leaving 11 bases between them. CDR1 is KGHDR and CDR2 is SFDVKD in the germline V gene. The CDR3 has 15 amino acids. This CDR3 is CATSDPGLNYNEQFF. The CDR3 region has the DNA TGTGCCACCAGTGATCCGGGATTAAACTACAATGAGCAGTTCTTC.

This clone was found a few times. The chain couples TRBV27 to TRBJ1-2; a possible D gene is TRBD1 (5 bases). V lost 7 bases and J 8 bases, leaving 17 bases between the germline ends. Germline V gene data show CDR1 as MNHEY and CDR2 as SMNVEV (reference sequence). The CDR3 runs to 13 residues. The CDR3 DNA reads TGTGCCAGCACCGACCTCGGGGGATACGGCTACACCTTC. Translated: CASTDLGGYGYTF.

The V and J genes are TRBV5-8 and TRBJ1-6; D might be TRBD1 (5 bases). This CDR3 is 13 amino acids long. Germline V CDR1 and CDR2: SGHTS, YDEGEE. Trimming removed 3 bases at V and 10 bases at J, with 11 bases between. This CDR3 reads CASSSGHVSPLHF. The CDR3 nucleotides are TGTGCCAGCAGCTCAGGACACGTATCACCCCTCCACTTT.

The V gene is TRBV5-1, the J gene TRBJ2-1, with 9 bases lining up with TRBD2. CDR1 is SGHRS, CDR2 YFSETQ, per germline. The CDR3 length is 18 residues. The ends lost 6 bases at V and 0 bases at J; junction bases unmatched: 13. CDR3 bases: TGCGCCAGCACTTTGGGGTCGAGCGGGAGGCCCTCCTACAATGAGCAGTTCTTC. It codes for CASTLGSSGRPSYNEQFF.

The DNA of the CDR3 is TGTGCCAGTAGTATCTCCGTGGGACAGGGGGCGTTCTCGACGATTAGCGACACTGAAGCTTTCTTT. This sequence encodes CASSISVGQGAFSTISDTEAFF. This chain connects TRBV19 to TRBJ1-1, with 12 bases fitting TRBD1. Trimming removed 3 bases from V and 3 bases from J; junction bases left unmatched: 23. The germline V gene has CDR1 LNHDA and CDR2 SQIVND (reference sequence). This CDR3 spans 22 amino acids.

The V gene is TRBV6-5, the J gene TRBJ2-2; tentative D call: TRBD1 (6 bases). Trimming took 2 bases from V and 1 from J, leaving 8 bases between them. CDR3 size: 15 residues. Per the germline V gene, CDR1 is MNHEY and CDR2 is SVGAGI. The CDR3 DNA follows: TGTGCCAGCAGTTACGGGGGACAGAACACCGGGGAGCTGTTTTTT. Translation gives CASSYGGQNTGELFF.

The V call is TRBV7-2, the J call TRBJ2-2, with D perhaps TRBD2 (6 bases). The CDR3 runs to 13 residues. The V end was cut by 7 bases, the J end by 7 bases, with 13 bases between. Germline values: CDR1 SGHTA, CDR2 FQGNSA. In nucleotides, the CDR3 is TGTGCCAGCACCATTATTAGCGGCGGGGAGCTGTTTTTT. Translated: CASTIISGGELFF. Based on the CDR3 plus reference TRBV7-2 and TRBJ2-2, the full variable domain is GAGVSQSPSNKVTEKGKDVELRCDPISGHTALYWYRQSLGQGLEFLIYFQGNSAPDKSGLPSDRFSAERTGGSVSTLTIQRTQQEDSAVYLCASTIISGGELFFGEGSRLTVL.

This clone was seen a single time. This chain joins TRBV2 and TRBJ2-5; maybe TRBD2 (6 bases). CDR1 is SNHLY and CDR2 is FYNNEI in the germline V gene. The CDR3 has 12 residues. With 7 bases removed from V and 5 bases from J, the gap between germline ends came to 11 bases. The CDR3 DNA is TGTGCCAGCATCTCGGCGGGGGAGACCCAGTACTTC. Translating it yields CASISAGETQYF. The variable domain in full, completed from reference TRBV2 and TRBJ2-5, reads EPEVTQTPSHQVTQMGQEVILRCVPISNHLYFYWYRQILGQKVEFLVSFYNNEISEKSEIFDDQFSVERPDGSNFTLKIRSTKLEDSAMYFCASISAGETQYFGPGTRLLVL.

This clone was counted only a few times. The chain has TRBV7-7 and TRBJ2-7; the D gene is possibly TRBD2 (6 bases). Deletions cut 6 bases from V and 7 bases from J, with 25 bases between. The CDR3 length is 16 residues. Germline CDR1 is SSHAT and CDR2 is FNYEAQ (reference sequence). CDR3 sequence reads: CASRLVGEARGEEQYF. CDR3 coding DNA: TGTGCCAGCAGGCTTGTAGGGGAGGCTAGGGGAGAAGAGCAGTACTTC.

This clone was counted once. The V and J genes are TRBV14 and TRBJ2-7; 8 nucleotides align to TRBD1. CDR1 and CDR2 from the germline V gene are SGHDN and FVKESK. The CDR3 is 16 residues long. V lost 4 bases to trimming and J lost 3 bases; unmatched junction nucleotides: 11. The CDR3 region is CASSRGQAAWDYEQYF. The CDR3 DNA sequence: TGTGCCAGCAGCCGGGGACAGGCGGCTTGGGACTACGAGCAGTACTTC.

The J gene is TRBJ1-5, the V gene TRBV6-5, with D maybe TRBD1 (5 bases). Trimming left V 7 bases short and J 12 bases short, with 16 bases between. Germline V gene data show CDR1 as MNHEY and CDR2 as SVGAGI. This CDR3 is 12 amino acids long. The CDR3 DNA reads as TGTGCCAGCACCGACGCGTCGGGGGTCCAGCATTTT. Translation gives CASTDASGVQHF.

V and J are TRBV5-4 and TRBJ2-3; 7 bases are shared with TRBD1. V gave up 4 bases and J gave up 4 bases; unmatched junction bases: 12. The CDR3 sequence is 16 residues long. CDR1 is SGHNT, CDR2 YYREEE, per germline (reference sequence). CDR3 region: CASSQDRVFLADTQYF. CDR3 in DNA: TGTGCCAGCAGCCAAGACAGGGTTTTTTTGGCAGATACGCAGTATTTT.

This clone was observed a handful of times. The J gene is TRBJ1-3, the V gene TRBV5-6, with D maybe TRBD1 (5 bases). Germline lookup yields CDR1 SGHDT and CDR2 YYEEEE. The CDR3 loop spans 14 amino acids. The ends were cut back, 0 bases at V and 7 bases at J, with 11 bases in the middle. The CDR3: CASSLAGGTNTIYF. The CDR3 DNA sequence: TGTGCCAGCAGCTTGGCCGGGGGGACGAACACCATATATTTT.

This clone was counted a single time. J is TRBJ1-1 and V is TRBV2; no clear D. Looked up from germline, CDR1 is SNHLY and CDR2 is FYNNEI. The V gene lost 1 base and the J gene lost 4 bases, with 13 bases spanning the gap. This CDR3 comprises 15 residues. The CDR3 DNA reads TGTGCCAGCAGTGAAGTCCGGGGTGGGAGCACTGAAGCTTTCTTT. It is translated as CASSEVRGGSTEAFF.

V usage is TRBV28 and J usage is TRBJ1-2; 7 bases map to TRBD1. V was pared by 5 bases and J by 8 bases, with 20 bases of the junction left unmatched. This CDR3 is 17 amino acids long. The V gene's germline CDR1 is MDHEN and CDR2 SYDVKM. CDR3 loop: CASSPTGTAFFVGGYTF. In DNA, the CDR3 is TGTGCCAGCAGTCCGACCGGGACAGCCTTTTTTGTAGGAGGCTACACCTTC.

This chain links TRBV28 with TRBJ1-2; 8 nucleotides match TRBD1. V was clipped by 5 bases and J by 4 bases; unmatched bases: 9. Germline CDR1 and CDR2: MDHEN and SYDVKM. This CDR3 comprises 15 residues. This chain's CDR3 is CASSPPWTGSYGYTF. The CDR3 nucleotides read TGTGCCAGCAGTCCCCCCTGGACAGGGTCCTATGGCTACACCTTC.

This clone showed up just a few times. The chain couples TRBV18 to TRBJ1-1; the D is unclear. This CDR3 is built from 13 residues. Germline V gene data show CDR1 as KGHSH and CDR2 as LQKENI. With 2 bases removed from V and 6 bases from J, the gap between germline ends came to 10 bases. CDR3 nucleotides: TGTGCCAGCTCACCATATGTCGGGGCTGAAGCTTTCTTT. Translation gives CASSPYVGAEAFF.

This chain joins TRBV3-1 (or the pseudogene TRBV3-2) and TRBJ1-3; 8 nucleotides align to TRBD1. Trimming at V came to 5 bases and at J to 2 bases, leaving 17 bases not matched to a gene. CDR1 is LGHDT, CDR2 YNNKEL, per germline (reference sequence). The CDR3 has 19 residues. Here the CDR3 reads CASSSGTGDLIGTGNTIYF. The DNA for the CDR3 is TGTGCCAGCAGCTCCGGGACAGGTGACCTGATTGGGACTGGAAACACCATATATTTT.

The chain couples TRBV5-6 to TRBJ1-1; 7 bases are shared with TRBD1. Germline V CDR1 and CDR2: SGHDT, YYEEEE. V dropped 5 bases and J dropped 1; count of bases not matched to a gene: 5. The CDR3 sequence is 14 residues long. The CDR3 DNA sequence: TGTGCCAGCAGTTACAGGGGCGCGAACACTGAAGCTTTCTTT. Amino acid sequence: CASSYRGANTEAFF.

This clone showed up just a few times. This chain uses TRBV11-2 with TRBJ2-2; 8 positions match TRBD2. CDR1 and CDR2 from the germline V gene are SGHAT and FQNNGV. The CDR3 spans 15 residues. V was pared by 3 bases and J by 1 base, with 1 base of the junction left unmatched. The CDR3 bases are TGTGCCAGCAGCTTTAGCGGGGAGAACACCGGGGAGCTGTTTTTT. It yields the protein CASSFSGENTGELFF.

The genes are TRBV6-1 and TRBJ2-3; 15 bases line up with TRBD2. The CDR3 is 18 amino acids. Germline CDR1 is MNHNS and CDR2 is SASEGT. The trim removed 2 bases at V and 2 bases at J, leaving 5 bases unmatched. The chain's CDR3 is CASSELGLAGGFTDTQYF. Here the CDR3 DNA reads TGTGCCAGCAGTGAACTGGGACTAGCGGGGGGATTCACAGATACGCAGTATTTT.

This chain uses TRBV5-5 with TRBJ1-5; D remains unclear. CDR3 size: 17 residues. V lost 1 base and J lost 4, with 18 bases in between. CDR1 and CDR2 (germline): SGHKS, YYEKEE (reference sequence). This CDR3 reads CASSLWAQAPINQPQHF. CDR3 DNA: TGTGCCAGCAGCTTGTGGGCTCAAGCCCCGATAAATCAGCCCCAGCATTTT.